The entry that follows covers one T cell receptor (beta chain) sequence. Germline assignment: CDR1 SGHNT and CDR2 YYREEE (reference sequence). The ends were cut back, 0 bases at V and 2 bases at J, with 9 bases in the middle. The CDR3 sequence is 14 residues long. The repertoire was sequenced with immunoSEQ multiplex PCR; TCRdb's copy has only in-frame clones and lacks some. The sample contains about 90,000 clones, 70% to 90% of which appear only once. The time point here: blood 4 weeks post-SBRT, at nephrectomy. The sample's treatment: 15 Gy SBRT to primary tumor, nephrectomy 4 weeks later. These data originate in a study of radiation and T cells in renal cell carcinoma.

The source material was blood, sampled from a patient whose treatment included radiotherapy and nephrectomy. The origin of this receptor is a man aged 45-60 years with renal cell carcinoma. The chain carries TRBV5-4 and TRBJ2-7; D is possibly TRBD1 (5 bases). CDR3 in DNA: TGTGCCAGCAGCTTGGGGGGCAGAGCCTACGAGCAGTACTTC. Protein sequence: CASSLGGRAYEQYF.